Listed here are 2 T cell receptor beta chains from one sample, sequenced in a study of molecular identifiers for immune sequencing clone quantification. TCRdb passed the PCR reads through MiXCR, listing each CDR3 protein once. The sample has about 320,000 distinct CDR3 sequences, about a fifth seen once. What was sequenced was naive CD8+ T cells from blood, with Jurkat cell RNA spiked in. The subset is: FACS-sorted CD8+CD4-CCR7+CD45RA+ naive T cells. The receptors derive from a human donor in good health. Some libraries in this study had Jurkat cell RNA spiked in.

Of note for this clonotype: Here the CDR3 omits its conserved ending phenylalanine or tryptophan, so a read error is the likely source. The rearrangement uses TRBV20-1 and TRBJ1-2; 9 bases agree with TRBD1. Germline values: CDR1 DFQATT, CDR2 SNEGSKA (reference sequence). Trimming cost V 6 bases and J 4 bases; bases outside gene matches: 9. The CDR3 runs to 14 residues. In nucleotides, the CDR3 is TGCAGTGCCAGGGACAGGGATAAGGTCTATGGCTACACCTAC. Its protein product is CSARDRDKVYGYTY.

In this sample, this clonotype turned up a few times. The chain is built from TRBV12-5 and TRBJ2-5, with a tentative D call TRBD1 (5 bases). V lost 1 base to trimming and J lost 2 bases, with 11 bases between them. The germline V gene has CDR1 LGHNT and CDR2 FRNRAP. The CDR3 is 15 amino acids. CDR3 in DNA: TGTGCTAGTGGTTTGGCGACGACAGAACAAGAGACCCAGTACTTC. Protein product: CASGLATTEQETQYF. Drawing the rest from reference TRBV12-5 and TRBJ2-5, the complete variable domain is DARVTQTPRHKVTEMGQEVTMRCQPILGHNTVFWYRQTMMQGLELLAYFRNRAPLDDSGMPKDRFSAEMPDATLATLKIQPSEPRDSAVYFCASGLATTEQETQYFGPGTRLLVL.